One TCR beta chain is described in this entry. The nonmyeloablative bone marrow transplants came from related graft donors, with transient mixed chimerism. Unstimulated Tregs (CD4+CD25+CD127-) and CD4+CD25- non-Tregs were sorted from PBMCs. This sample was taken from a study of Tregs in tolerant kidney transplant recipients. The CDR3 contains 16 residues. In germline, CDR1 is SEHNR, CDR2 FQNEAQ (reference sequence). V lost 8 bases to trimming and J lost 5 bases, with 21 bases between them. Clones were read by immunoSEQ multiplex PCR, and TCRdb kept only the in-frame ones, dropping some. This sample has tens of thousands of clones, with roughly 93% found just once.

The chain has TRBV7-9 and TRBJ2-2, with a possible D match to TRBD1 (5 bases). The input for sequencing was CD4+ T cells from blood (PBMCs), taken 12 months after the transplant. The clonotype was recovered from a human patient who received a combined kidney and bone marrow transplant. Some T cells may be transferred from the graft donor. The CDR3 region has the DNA TGTGCCAGCCGACCCCCTCAGGGTAGGATGACCGGGGAGCTGTTTTTT. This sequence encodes CASRPPQGRMTGELFF.